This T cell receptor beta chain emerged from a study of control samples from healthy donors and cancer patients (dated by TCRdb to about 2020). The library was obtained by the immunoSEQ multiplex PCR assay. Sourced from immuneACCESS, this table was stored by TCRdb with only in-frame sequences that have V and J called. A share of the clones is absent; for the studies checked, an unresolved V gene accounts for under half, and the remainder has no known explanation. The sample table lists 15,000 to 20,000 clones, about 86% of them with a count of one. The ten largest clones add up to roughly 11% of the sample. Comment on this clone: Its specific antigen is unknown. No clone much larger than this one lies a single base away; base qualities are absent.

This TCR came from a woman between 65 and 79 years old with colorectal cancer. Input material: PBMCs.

In nucleotides, the sequence is TGTGCCAGCAGTGAACGGGACAGGATGGAGACCCAGTACTTC. Its product reads: CASSERDRMETQYF. The chain links TRBV2 with TRBJ2-5, and 8 bases in between align with TRBD1. The V end gives up 2 bases and the J end 5 bases, leaving 4 bases in the junction not matched to a gene. The CDR3 spans 14 residues, from the cysteine through the phenylalanine. The only DNA kept is the CDR3, 42 bases in frame from the first base. CDR1 and CDR2, looked up from the germline V gene, are SNHLY and FYNNEI.